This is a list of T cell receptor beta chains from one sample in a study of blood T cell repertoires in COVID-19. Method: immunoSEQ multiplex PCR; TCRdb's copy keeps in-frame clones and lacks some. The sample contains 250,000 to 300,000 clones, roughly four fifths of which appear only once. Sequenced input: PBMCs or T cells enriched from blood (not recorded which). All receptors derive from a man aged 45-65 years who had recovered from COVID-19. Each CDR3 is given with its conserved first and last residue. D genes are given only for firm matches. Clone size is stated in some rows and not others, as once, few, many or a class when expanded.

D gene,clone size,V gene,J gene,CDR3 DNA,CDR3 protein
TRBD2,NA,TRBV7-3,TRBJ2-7,TGTGCCAGCAGCTTACGAGCGGGAGAAAATTACGAGCAGTACTTC,CASSLRAGENYEQYF
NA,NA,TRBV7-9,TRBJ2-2,TGTGCCAGCAGCCCCCTCCAGATCACCGGGGAGCTGTTTTTT,CASSPLQITGELFF
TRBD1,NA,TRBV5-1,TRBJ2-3,TGCGCCAGCAGCACCGGACAGGGGCTTGATACGCAGTATTTT,CASSTGQGLDTQYF
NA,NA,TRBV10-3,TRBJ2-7,TGTGCCATCAGCTTAGGAGCTGCTAGCTCCTACGAGCAGTACTTC,CAISLGAASSYEQYF
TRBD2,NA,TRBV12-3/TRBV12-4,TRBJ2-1,TGTGCCAGCAGTCGGGGGGGAGGGACAAGCGAGCTCTTC,CASSRGGGTSELF
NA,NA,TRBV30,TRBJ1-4,TGTGCCTGGAGTGTACCCCGGGGGGGAGCGGAAAAACTGTTTTTT,CAWSVPRGGAEKLFF
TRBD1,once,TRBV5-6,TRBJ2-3,TGTGCCAGCAGGTGGACAGGCTCCCACACAGATACGCAGTATTTT,CASRWTGSHTDTQYF
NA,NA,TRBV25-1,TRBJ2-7,TGTGCCAGCAGTGAGGGCAGGTCCTACGAGCAGTACTTC,CASSEGRSYEQYF
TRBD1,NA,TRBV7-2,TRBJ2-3,TGTGCCAGCAGGACGGGCCGGGACAGGATCACAGATACGCAGTATTTT,CASRTGRDRITDTQYF
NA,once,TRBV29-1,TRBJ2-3,TGCAGCGTTGAAATCAACCTGGAGAGCACAGATACGCAGTATTTT,CSVEINLESTDTQYF